This T cell receptor (beta chain) was captured by sequencing in a study of blood T cells in healthy people across ages. Findings and caveats of the study: Diversity was higher, and naive CD4+ cells more numerous, in long-lived donors than in aged donors.

Combining a sample-barcoded 5' primer with a J-beta primer mix, a second PCR ran for roughly 7 to 12 cycles. TCRdb called the 5' RACE reads again in MiXCR, with one record for every CDR3 protein. The sample yields some 1.5 million distinct CDR3 sequences, approximately 28% seen once. Isolation of PBMCs gave at least 6 million cells per sample. Extracted total RNA amounted to at least 6 micrograms for each sample. A note on this clonotype: What it binds is not known.

Sequencing was carried out using blood. The sequence was obtained from a woman aged 30 to 39 in good health.

CDR3 sequence (DNA): TGCAGTGCTGAGCAAGGGACTCAGAACACTGAAGCTTTCTTT. This gives the protein CSAEQGTQNTEAFF. The chain has TRBV20-1 and TRBJ1-1; D is possibly TRBD1 (5 bases). The V gene lost 5 bases and the J gene lost 1 base, with 14 bases spanning the gap. CDR3 length: 14 residues. CDR1 is DFQATT, CDR2 SNEGSKA, per germline (reference sequence).